These 29 T cell receptor beta chains came from one sample sequenced in a study of shared T cell receptors in the human thymus (dated by TCRdb to about 2021). Libraries were made using the immunoSEQ multiplex PCR assay. This is the immuneACCESS table as TCRdb keeps it, with only in-frame sequences that have V and J called. A part of the clones is gone; compared with another copy, unresolved V genes explain less than half, and the rest is unexplained. Recorded for this sample are 500,000 to 550,000 clones; 75% to 85% of them occurred a single time. The ten largest account for roughly 0.013% of the sample. These same data were also listed under a study on human thymus T cells.

Source material: thymocytes. These receptors were obtained from a boy younger than two with a congenital heart defect. Donor details come from another sample of the same person, matched by shared clones.

The chain's CDR3 is CASSLVGRGQANTEAFF. CDR3 sequence (DNA): TGCGCCAGCAGCTTGGTGGGGAGGGGACAGGCGAACACTGAAGCTTTCTTT. The chain is built from TRBV5-1 and TRBJ1-1; 8 bases fit TRBD1. This CDR3 is 17 amino acids long. CDR1 SGHRS and CDR2 YFSETQ come from the germline V gene. Germline trimming cut 0 bases from V and 1 base from J; bases unmatched to any gene: 8.

The J gene is TRBJ2-7, the V gene TRBV7-9, with a possible D match to TRBD2 (6 bases). Germline CDR1 is SEHNR and CDR2 is FQNEAQ (reference sequence). Trimming took 5 bases from V and 11 from J, leaving 22 bases between them. The CDR3 has 14 residues. This CDR3 reads CASSLEGRDSTKYF. The CDR3 nucleotides are TGTGCCAGCAGCCTAGAAGGACGGGACTCTACGAAGTACTTC.

The chain employs TRBV11-3 and TRBJ1-1, with a weak D call TRBD1 (6 bases). The CDR3 loop spans 14 amino acids. Deletions cut 5 bases from V and 4 bases from J, with 14 bases between. Germline CDR1 is SGHNT and CDR2 is YENEEA. The CDR3 protein is CASSQGGGITEAFF. CDR3 in DNA: TGTGCCAGCAGCCAGGGAGGGGGTATCACTGAAGCTTTCTTT.

The CDR3 loop is CASSLGTGGVTGELFF. CDR3 DNA: TGTGCCAGCAGCCTGGGTACTGGAGGAGTTACCGGGGAGCTGTTTTTT. The J gene is TRBJ2-2, the V gene TRBV11-3, with a possible D match to TRBD2 (5 bases). V dropped 5 bases and J dropped 5 bases, with 18 bases sitting between them. CDR3 size: 16 residues. The germline gives CDR1 SGHNT, CDR2 YENEEA.

This clone appeared a single time. This chain links TRBV7-6 with TRBJ2-7; no firm D call. V was trimmed by 3 bases and J by 2 bases, leaving 11 bases between them. This CDR3 contains 14 residues. Germline V gene data show CDR1 as SGHVS and CDR2 as FNYEAQ. CDR3 sequence reads: CASSFGGFTYEQYF. DNA for the CDR3: TGTGCCAGCAGCTTCGGCGGATTTACCTACGAGCAGTACTTC.

The rearrangement links TRBV18 to TRBJ2-7; D may be TRBD2 (5 bases). V dropped 3 bases and J dropped 4 bases, with 19 bases sitting between them. Germline CDR1 and CDR2: KGHSH and LQKENI. CDR3 size: 16 residues. The CDR3 region has the DNA TGTGCCAGCTCACCGAGATGGGGAGCGGAAATTTACGAGCAGTACTTC. Encoded protein: CASSPRWGAEIYEQYF.

The chain links TRBV5-1 to TRBJ1-4, with a tentative D call TRBD1 (5 bases). The V and J ends lost 4 bases and 0 bases respectively, with 16 bases between them. CDR3 length: 17 residues. Per germline, CDR1 SGHRS and CDR2 YFSETQ. In DNA form, the CDR3 reads TGCGCCAGCAGCCCAGACGGCGGGGGGTCAACTAATGAAAAACTGTTTTTT. Amino acid sequence: CASSPDGGGSTNEKLFF. Based on the CDR3 plus reference TRBV5-1 and TRBJ1-4, the full variable domain is KAGVTQTPRYLIKTRGQQVTLSCSPISGHRSVSWYQQTPGQGLQFLFEYFSETQRNKGNFPGRFSGRQFSNSRSEMNVSTLELGDSALYLCASSPDGGGSTNEKLFFGSGTQLSVL.

The chain joins TRBV6-4 to TRBJ2-7; 13 nucleotides match TRBD2. This CDR3 has 16 residues. With 5 bases clipped from V and 5 bases from J, the junction kept 9 bases outside the gene matches. Germline loops: CDR1 MRHNA, CDR2 SNTAGT. In DNA, the CDR3 is TGTGCCAGCAGTAACCGACTAGCGGGAGGAGGGCACGAGCAGTACTTC. This sequence encodes CASSNRLAGGGHEQYF.

The genes are TRBV5-3 and TRBJ2-7; TRBD2 agrees at 12 bases. TRBV5-3 is an ORF; its function is uncertain. Unmatched junction bases numbered 13, after V lost 5 bases and J lost 7 bases. This CDR3 has 16 residues. The CDR3 here is CARSPSGRASEGEQYF. Written as DNA, the CDR3 is TGTGCCAGAAGTCCTAGCGGGAGGGCCTCGGAGGGGGAGCAGTACTTC.

This rearrangement joins TRBV19 to TRBJ1-1, with D possibly being TRBD1 (5 bases). The germline V gene encodes CDR1 LNHDA and CDR2 SQIVND (reference sequence). The CDR3 spans 16 residues. The germline V and J ends were trimmed by 3 bases and 2 bases, with 16 bases remaining between them. The chain's CDR3 is CASSMLAGRGNTEAFF. The CDR3 DNA reads TGTGCCAGTAGTATGTTGGCGGGAAGGGGTAACACTGAAGCTTTCTTT.

The chain links TRBV28 to TRBJ2-1; 7 bases are a match to TRBD2. The CDR3 has 13 amino acids. Germline CDR1 reads MDHEN; CDR2 reads SYDVKM. V shed 3 bases and J 14 bases; nucleotides not matched to a gene: 10. The CDR3 DNA sequence: TGTGCCAGCAGTTTGGAGGGAGGGCCGGAAAAGTTCTTC. It translates to CASSLEGGPEKFF.

This chain joins TRBV6-6 and TRBJ2-3, with TRBD2 matching over 8 bases. With 7 bases clipped from V and 4 bases from J, the junction kept 10 bases outside the gene matches. The CDR3 loop spans 15 amino acids. Germline CDR1 is MNHNY and CDR2 is SVGAGI (reference sequence). DNA of the CDR3: TGTGCCAGCACCCTTAGCGGGATCGTCCCAGATACGCAGTATTTT. This codes for CASTLSGIVPDTQYF.

The V and J genes are TRBV2 and TRBJ1-4; D possibly corresponds to TRBD1 (5 bases). The CDR3 loop spans 12 amino acids. The germline V gene encodes CDR1 SNHLY and CDR2 FYNNEI. Trimming took 5 bases from V and 13 from J, leaving 14 bases between them. This CDR3 reads CASSILGEGLFF. CDR3 sequence (DNA): TGTGCCAGCAGTATACTGGGGGAGGGACTGTTTTTT.

The J gene is TRBJ2-7, the V gene TRBV7-9; TRBD2 agrees at 7 bases. The CDR3 is made up of 18 amino acids. The V and J ends lost 1 base and 0 bases, in that order; junction bases with no gene match: 12. Germline values: CDR1 SEHNR, CDR2 FQNEAQ (reference sequence). CDR3 sequence (DNA): TGTGCCAGCAGCTTAGGGAGATTAGCTTGGGAGGGCTCCTACGAGCAGTACTTC. The encoded protein is CASSLGRLAWEGSYEQYF.

The genes are TRBV5-1 and TRBJ2-1; TRBD1 is a possible D gene (6 bases). The CDR3 loop spans 13 amino acids. Trimming pared 8 bases from V and 7 bases from J, leaving 16 bases between. Germline CDR1 SGHRS, CDR2 YFSETQ. The CDR3 sequence is CASYRDPRNEQFF. CDR3 DNA: TGCGCCAGTTACAGGGACCCTAGGAATGAGCAGTTCTTC.

V is TRBV5-6 and J is TRBJ2-3; 12 nucleotides agree with TRBD2. V was pared by 0 bases and J by 0 bases, with 2 bases of the junction left unmatched. Germline V lookup: CDR1 SGHDT, CDR2 YYEEEE. The CDR3 contains 17 residues. CDR3 residues: CASSLGLAGDSTDTQYF. CDR3 nucleotide sequence: TGTGCCAGCAGCTTGGGACTAGCGGGAGACAGCACAGATACGCAGTATTTT.

The V call is TRBV10-1, the J call TRBJ1-3, with TRBD1 identical over 9 bases. CDR1 and CDR2 from the germline V gene are WNHNN and SYGVQD (reference sequence). V was clipped by 5 bases and J by 3 bases; unmatched bases: 17. This CDR3 contains 19 residues. CDR3 nucleotides: TGCGCCAGCAGTCCCCACCCGGGACAGGGCCGTTCCCGTGGAAACACCATATATTTT. The encoded protein is CASSPHPGQGRSRGNTIYF.

This clone was detected only a few times. This chain links TRBV11-3 with TRBJ2-1, with D tentatively TRBD2 (5 bases). The germline V gene encodes CDR1 SGHNT and CDR2 YENEEA. The CDR3 runs to 18 residues. Deletions cut 1 base from V and 8 bases from J, with 24 bases between. The CDR3 loop is CASSLANPTPWQEDEQFF. In DNA, the CDR3 is TGTGCCAGCAGCTTAGCCAACCCGACTCCATGGCAGGAGGATGAGCAGTTCTTC.

V gene TRBV5-1 combines with J gene TRBJ1-1; a weak D match, TRBD1 (5 bases). Germline values: CDR1 SGHRS, CDR2 YFSETQ. The CDR3 is 14 residues long. V was clipped by 4 bases and J by 4 bases, with 14 bases between them. The CDR3 nucleotides read TGCGCCAGCAGCCCGACCCCCGGGGGCACTGAAGCTTTCTTT. As protein: CASSPTPGGTEAFF.

This chain uses TRBV4-3 with TRBJ2-1, with D perhaps matching TRBD2 (5 bases). This CDR3 spans 14 amino acids. Trimming took 6 bases from V and 7 from J, leaving 16 bases between them. Per germline, CDR1 LGHNA and CDR2 YSLEER. CDR3 in DNA: TGCGCCAGCAGTCCCAGCGGCTGGTGGAATGAGCAGTTCTTC. The encoded protein is CASSPSGWWNEQFF.

V and J are TRBV6-4 and TRBJ2-5; weak D call: TRBD1 (6 bases). This CDR3 region has 15 residues. Germline-derived CDR1 and CDR2 are MRHNA and SNTAGT. Trimming removed 8 bases from V and 5 bases from J, with 21 bases in between. The CDR3 spells CASVPSDRLRETQYF. The CDR3 DNA follows: TGTGCCAGCGTCCCCTCGGACAGACTACGGGAGACCCAGTACTTC.

CDR3 sequence (DNA): TGTGCCTGGACCCTCCGATCCGGAGCTTTCTTT. Translating it yields CAWTLRSGAFF. The chain carries TRBV30 and TRBJ1-1; D is uncertain. V lost 4 bases to trimming and J lost 10 bases, with 13 bases between them. Germline-derived CDR1 and CDR2 are GTSNPN and SVGIG (reference sequence). The CDR3 spans 11 residues.

CDR3 sequence reads: CASSRPGGSYTF. CDR3 sequence (DNA): TGTGCCAGCAGCCGCCCCGGGGGGAGCTACACCTTC. The chain combines TRBV28 with TRBJ1-2, with a possible D match to TRBD1 (5 bases). The CDR3 totals 12 residues. V dropped 6 bases and J dropped 9 bases, with 14 bases sitting between them. Germline V gene lookup returns CDR1 MDHEN and CDR2 SYDVKM.

The V call is TRBV5-1, the J call TRBJ2-3, with 9 bases that match TRBD2. CDR3 length: 15 amino acids. Trimming at V came to 0 bases and at J to 2 bases, leaving 1 base not matched to a gene. Germline lookup yields CDR1 SGHRS and CDR2 YFSETQ. CDR3 in DNA: TGCGCCAGCAGCTTGGGACTAGCGGCCACAGATACGCAGTATTTT. Its protein product is CASSLGLAATDTQYF.

This clone was counted only a few times. The chain is built from TRBV4-2 and TRBJ1-5; maybe TRBD1 (6 bases). CDR1 LGHNA and CDR2 YNFKEQ come from the germline V gene. Trimming left V 1 base short and J 7 bases short, with 14 bases between. The CDR3 spans 15 residues. The CDR3 region is CASSQVDRPDQPQHF. The CDR3 DNA follows: TGTGCCAGCAGCCAAGTCGACAGGCCTGACCAGCCCCAGCATTTT.

The chain combines TRBV14 with TRBJ1-1, with D possibly matching TRBD1 (6 bases). CDR1 SGHDN and CDR2 FVKESK come from the germline V gene. CDR3 length: 15 amino acids. The V and J ends lost 1 base and 1 base respectively, with 10 bases between them. The CDR3 region is CASSQAPGENTEAFF. The CDR3 DNA follows: TGTGCCAGCAGCCAAGCCCCAGGGGAGAACACTGAAGCTTTCTTT. The variable domain in full, with the rest retrieved from reference TRBV14 and TRBJ1-1, is EAGVTQFPSHSVIEKGQTVTLRCDPISGHDNLYWYRRVMGKEIKFLLHFVKESKQDESGMPNNRFLAERTGGTYSTLKVQPAELEDSGVYFCASSQAPGENTEAFFGQGTRLTVV.

This rearrangement joins TRBV6-1 to TRBJ2-7, with 8 bases identical to TRBD1. The germline V gene has CDR1 MNHNS and CDR2 SASEGT. This CDR3 has 20 residues. Trimming cost V 2 bases and J 3 bases; bases outside gene matches: 21. The CDR3 spells CASSERPRGQVKGSYYEQYF. The CDR3 DNA reads as TGTGCCAGCAGTGAAAGACCCCGGGGACAGGTCAAGGGATCCTACTACGAGCAGTACTTC.

The chain is built from TRBV7-2 and TRBJ1-5, with TRBD1 matching 7 bases. The germline V gene has CDR1 SGHTA and CDR2 FQGNSA. The J segment lost 2 bases and the V segment lost 5 bases, leaving 6 bases of the junction unmatched. This CDR3 region has 15 residues. The CDR3 loop is CASSPDRDGNQPQHF. CDR3 nucleotide sequence: TGTGCCAGCAGCCCAGACAGGGATGGCAATCAGCCCCAGCATTTT.

The chain employs TRBV5-6 and TRBJ1-1, with D unclear. V was pared by 3 bases and J by 1 base, with 10 bases between. Looked up from germline, CDR1 is SGHDT and CDR2 is YYEEEE. The CDR3 extends over 14 amino acids. CDR3 region: CASSWRASNTEAFF. As DNA, the CDR3 is TGTGCCAGCAGCTGGAGGGCCTCGAACACTGAAGCTTTCTTT.